The following is a T cell receptor (beta chain) sequence with its context. What it recognizes is unknown. The sequenced template was cDNA made from the entire isolated RNA. TCRdb's copy holds only in-frame clones and misses some; the assay was immunoSEQ multiplex PCR. The sample holds 150,000 to 200,000 clones, 6.5% to 9.5% seen once. This entry belongs to a study of beta chain features in type 1 diabetes. CDR1 is SGHNT and CDR2 is YYREEE in the germline V gene (reference sequence). The J segment lost 0 bases and the V segment lost 5 bases, leaving 7 bases of the junction unmatched. The CDR3 is made up of 16 amino acids. General observations from the study: All four CD4+ subsets of Type 1 diabetes patients contained TCRB CDR3s that were moderately but significantly shorter. There were fewer insertions and more deletions at the VDJ junctions of type 1 diabetes patients. PCR, the amplification step, might favor shorter templates, equally in patients and controls. In comparison with healthy donors, patients had naive, central memory and Treg TCRB repertoires that appeared more similar.

By way of CD45RO/CCR7/CD25/CD127/CD95/CD27, the CD4+ regulatory, stem cell-like memory, central memory and naive cells were sorted. The sequencing input was central memory CD4+ T cells from blood. The sequence was obtained from a woman between 35 and 50 years old with type 1 diabetes. The chain is built from TRBV5-4 and TRBJ2-1; TRBD2 matches at 8 bases. The CDR3: CASSTRGGSSYNEQFF. The DNA of the CDR3 is TGTGCCAGCAGTACCCGCGGGGGGAGCTCCTACAATGAGCAGTTCTTC.